This TCR beta chain was sequenced during a study of Graves' ophthalmopathy and Graves' hyperthyroidism. This clonotype was counted many times. The antigen remains unidentified. Amplification of TCR beta CDR3 regions used RNA transcripts. A first-round RT-PCR used HTBI primers, followed by a second-round multiplex PCR. TCRdb redid the calling of the multiplex PCR reads with MiXCR, one entry per CDR3 protein. The sample includes about 660,000 distinct CDR3 sequences, 35% to 50% of them seen just once. General study findings and limits: Among expanded thyroid clonotypes above 0.001 frequency, most also occurred in blood.

Moderate-to-severe activity, CAS ≥3, NOSPECS ≥4 and a duration under 3 months were seen in donors with ophthalmopathy. Other autoimmune disease, uncontrolled infection, pregnancy and lactation led to exclusion. What was sequenced was peripheral blood. This TCR came from an adult man with Graves' ophthalmopathy.

The CDR3 DNA is TGTGCCAGCAGGGGACAGGGGGCGGCGGAGACCCAGTACTTC. Its translation: CASRGQGAAETQYF. This chain links TRBV2 with TRBJ2-5, with 12 bases fitting TRBD1. There are 14 residues in the CDR3. The germline gives CDR1 SNHLY, CDR2 FYNNEI. Losses at the gene ends were 6 bases for V and 5 bases for J; bases not matched to a gene: 4.